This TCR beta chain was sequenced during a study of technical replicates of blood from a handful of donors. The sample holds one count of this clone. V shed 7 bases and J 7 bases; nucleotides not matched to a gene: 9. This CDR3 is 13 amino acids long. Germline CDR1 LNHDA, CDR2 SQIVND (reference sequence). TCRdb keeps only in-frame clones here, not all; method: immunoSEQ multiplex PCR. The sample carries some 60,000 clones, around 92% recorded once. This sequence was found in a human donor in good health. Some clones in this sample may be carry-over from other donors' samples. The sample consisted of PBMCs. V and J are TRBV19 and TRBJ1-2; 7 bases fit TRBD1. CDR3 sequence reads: CASKVLGGAGYTF. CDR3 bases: TGTGCCAGTAAGGTTCTAGGGGGCGCTGGCTACACCTTC. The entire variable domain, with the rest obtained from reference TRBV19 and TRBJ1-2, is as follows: DGGITQSPKYLFRKEGQNVTLSCEQNLNHDAMYWYRQDPGQGLRLIYYSQIVNDFQKGDIAEGYSVSREKKESFPLTVTSAQKNPTAFYLCASKVLGGAGYTFGSGTRLTVV.